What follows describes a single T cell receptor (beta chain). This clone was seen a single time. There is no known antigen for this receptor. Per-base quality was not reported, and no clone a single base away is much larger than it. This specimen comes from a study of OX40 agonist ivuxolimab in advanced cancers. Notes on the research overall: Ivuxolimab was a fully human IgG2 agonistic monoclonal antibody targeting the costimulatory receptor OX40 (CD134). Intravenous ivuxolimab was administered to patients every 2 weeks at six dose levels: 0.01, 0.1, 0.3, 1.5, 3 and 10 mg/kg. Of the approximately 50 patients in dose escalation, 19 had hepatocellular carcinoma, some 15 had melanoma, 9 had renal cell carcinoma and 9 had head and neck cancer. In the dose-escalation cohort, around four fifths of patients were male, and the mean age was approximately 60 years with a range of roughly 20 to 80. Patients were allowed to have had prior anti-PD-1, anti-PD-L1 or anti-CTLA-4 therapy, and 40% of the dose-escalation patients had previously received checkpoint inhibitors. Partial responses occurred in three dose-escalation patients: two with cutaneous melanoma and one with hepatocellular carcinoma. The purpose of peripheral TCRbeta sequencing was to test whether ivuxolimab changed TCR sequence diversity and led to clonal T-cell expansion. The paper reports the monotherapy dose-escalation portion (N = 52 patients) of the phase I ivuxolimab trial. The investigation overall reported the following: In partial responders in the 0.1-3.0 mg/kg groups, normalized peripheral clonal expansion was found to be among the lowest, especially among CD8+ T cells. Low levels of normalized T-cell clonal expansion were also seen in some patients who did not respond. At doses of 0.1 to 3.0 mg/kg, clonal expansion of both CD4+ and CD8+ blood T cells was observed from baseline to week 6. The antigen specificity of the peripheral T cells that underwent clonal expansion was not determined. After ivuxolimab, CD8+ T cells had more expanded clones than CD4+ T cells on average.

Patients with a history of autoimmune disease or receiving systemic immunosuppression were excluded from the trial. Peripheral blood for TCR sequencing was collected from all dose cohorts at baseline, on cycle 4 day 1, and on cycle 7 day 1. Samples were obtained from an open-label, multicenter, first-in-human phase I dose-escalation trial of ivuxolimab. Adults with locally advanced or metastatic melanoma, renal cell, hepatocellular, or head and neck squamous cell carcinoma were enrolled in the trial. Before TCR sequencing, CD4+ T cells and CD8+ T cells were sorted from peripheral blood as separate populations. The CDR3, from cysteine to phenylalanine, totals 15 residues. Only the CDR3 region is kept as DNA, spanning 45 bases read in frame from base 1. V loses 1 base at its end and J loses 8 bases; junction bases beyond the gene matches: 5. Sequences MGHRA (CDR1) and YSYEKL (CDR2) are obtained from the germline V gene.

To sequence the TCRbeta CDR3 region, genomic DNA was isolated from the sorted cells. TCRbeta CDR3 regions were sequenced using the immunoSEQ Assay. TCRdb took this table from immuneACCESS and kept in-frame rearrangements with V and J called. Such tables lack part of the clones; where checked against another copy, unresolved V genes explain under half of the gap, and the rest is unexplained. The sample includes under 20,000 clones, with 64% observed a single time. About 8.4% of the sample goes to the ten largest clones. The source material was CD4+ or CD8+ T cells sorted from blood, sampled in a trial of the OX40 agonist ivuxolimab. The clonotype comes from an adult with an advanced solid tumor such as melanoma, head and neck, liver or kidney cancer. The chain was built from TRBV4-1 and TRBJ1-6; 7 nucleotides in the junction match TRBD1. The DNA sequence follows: TGCGCCAGCAGCCAAGGGACAGGAGGCGATTCACCCCTCCACTTT. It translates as CASSQGTGGDSPLHF.